A selection of T cell receptor beta chains follows, all from one sample in a study of blood T cell repertoires in COVID-19. Sequencing was performed with immunoSEQ multiplex PCR; in TCRdb, only in-frame clones are kept and a portion is missing. The sample records about 400,000 clones, 88% being singletons. Sequencing was carried out using PBMCs or T cells enriched from blood (not recorded which). The origin of the receptors is a woman aged 25 to 39 with acute COVID-19. The CDR3 runs from the conserved cysteine through the conserved F or W.

cdr3_length | v_call | cdr3_aa
16 | TRBV29-1 | CSVESVTGALGGGYTF
15 | TRBV4-1 | CASSQRGENTGELFF
15 | TRBV5-1 | CASSLVAGATGELFF
16 | TRBV7-3 | CASSLTGQGSNYGYTF
13 | TRBV18 | CASSQGLTYEQYF
15 | TRBV7-9 | CASSLAPVGTNEQFF
15 | TRBV3-1/TRBV3-2 | CASSQEYYGGNEQYF
15 | TRBV10-3 | CATLLTDRGDSPLHF
15 | TRBV5-1 | CASSLVQGADSPLHF
18 | TRBV21-1 | CASSKEGRDRGFGYGYTF
15 | TRBV13 | CASSTGTGGHNEQFF
16 | TRBV7-9 | CASSFSSGLFSYEQYF
16 | TRBV5-1 | CASSSTGTLAKNIQYF
12 | TRBV12-3/TRBV12-4 | CASSRTVPPLHF
15 | TRBV10-3 | CAISKPGQGEYEQYF
16 | TRBV6-1 | CASRELKTGMNTEAFF
16 | TRBV27 | CASSLSPEGFAYEQYF
16 | TRBV7-8 | CASSLAGTGGLNEQFF
14 | TRBV18 | CASSTSGGTDTQYF
16 | TRBV20-1 | CSASLDRGRRVAEAFF
12 | TRBV7-2 | CASSLLPYEQYF
14 | TRBV18 | CASSLSEDPYEQYF
15 | TRBV9 | CASSKTGGRTDTQYF
15 | TRBV7-2 | CASSPKQGTGYGYTF
14 | TRBV7-2 | CASSWGRAGYGYTF
15 | TRBV3-1/TRBV3-2 | CASSPTGTASEKLFF
15 | TRBV11-2 | CASSSTSNDNQPQHF
15 | TRBV2 | CASSPRAGEQNIQYF
13 | TRBV24-1 | CAVRSASTDTQYF
15 | TRBV5-1 | CASSFGQGAREKLFF
15 | TRBV10-3 | CAISQTSGGYNEQFF
14 | TRBV7-3 | CASSPDTSGNTIYF
16 | TRBV4-1 | CASSQGYSANTGELFF
15 | TRBV6-1 | CASSEWAGEGEKLFF
16 | TRBV15 | CATSSRPGHSYNEQFF
14 | TRBV10-3 | CAISTTAPPETQYF
15 | TRBV9 | CASSPRGNSGNTIYF
17 | TRBV7-2 | CASSLEGWGGTTDTQYF
15 | TRBV6-5 | CASTRKGTGDYGYTF
17 | TRBV3-1/TRBV3-2 | CASSQGQLGAHNEKLFF